Presented here are 23 T cell receptor beta chains from one specimen sequenced in a study of T cells expressing NK-cell markers. TCRdb reprocessed the 5' RACE reads, keeping one entry per CDR3 protein, no DNA. The listing records 500,000 to 600,000 distinct CDR3 sequences. Sequenced sample: blood T cells: a sorted CD56 or NKG2C T cell subset, CD4+ or CD8+ T cells, or bulk PBMC T cells (not recorded which). All receptors derive from a man younger than 35 in good health.

The chain couples TRBV27 to TRBJ1-1. This CDR3 has 11 amino acids. Germline V gives CDR1 MNHEY, CDR2 SMNVEV (reference sequence). CDR3 sequence: CASSLSRGAFF.

The rearrangement uses TRBV28 and TRBJ2-7; TCRdb reports TRBD1, a call that lacks DNA to check it against. CDR1 and CDR2 (germline): MDHEN, SYDVKM. The CDR3 is 14 residues long. CDR3: CASSLRGRVYEQYF.

V usage is TRBV3-1 and J usage is TRBJ2-3; the TCRdb call, TRBD2, lacks DNA for checking. The CDR3 extends over 17 amino acids. The germline V gene has CDR1 LGHDT and CDR2 YNNKEL (reference sequence). Here the CDR3 reads CASSARTSGSIADTQYF.

CDR3 residues: CAISEKAYSGNTIYF. The chain links TRBV10-3 to TRBJ1-3. The germline V gene has CDR1 ENHRY and CDR2 SYGVKD. The CDR3 runs to 15 residues.

The chain is built from TRBV5-1 and TRBJ2-1. This CDR3 is 12 amino acids long. Per the germline V gene, CDR1 is SGHRS and CDR2 is YFSETQ. The CDR3 sequence is CASSSDSEEQFF.

V is TRBV24-1 and J is TRBJ2-1. The germline gives CDR1 KGHDR, CDR2 SFDVKD. The CDR3 contains 14 residues. Here the CDR3 reads CATSGPSVLGEQFF.

The rearrangement links TRBV29-1 to TRBJ1-2. CDR3 length: 12 residues. The germline V gene has CDR1 SQVTM and CDR2 ANQGSEA. This chain's CDR3 is CSVGVGTYGYTF.

The chain has TRBV20-1 and TRBJ2-3; the D call of TRBD1 rests on TCRdb alone, since no DNA is present to check it. Germline V gene data show CDR1 as DFQATT and CDR2 as SNEGSKA (reference sequence). The CDR3 has 15 residues. The CDR3 loop is CSAQGQGTGTDTQYF.

This chain uses TRBV5-1 with TRBJ2-1. The CDR3 spans 15 residues. Per germline, CDR1 SGHRS and CDR2 YFSETQ. The chain's CDR3 is CASSLTPVESGEQFF.

The rearrangement joins TRBV27 to TRBJ2-7; there is no DNA to check the TCRdb D call of TRBD2. The length of the CDR3 is 15 residues. Germline V gene data show CDR1 as MNHEY and CDR2 as SMNVEV (reference sequence). This CDR3 reads CASSLSGGRVHEQYF.

The chain combines TRBV2 with TRBJ1-6. The CDR3 runs 13 residues. Germline V gene data show CDR1 as SNHLY and CDR2 as FYNNEI. The CDR3 loop reads CASERERGSPLHF.

This chain joins TRBV7-9 and TRBJ2-7. Germline loops: CDR1 SEHNR, CDR2 FQNEAQ (reference sequence). The CDR3 is 13 amino acids. The CDR3 spells CASSLGFGYEQYF.

The chain joins TRBV15 to TRBJ2-1; TCRdb returns TRBD2, unconfirmable since there is no DNA. From germline, CDR1 is LNHNV and CDR2 YYDKDF (reference sequence). CDR3 length equals 20 residues. CDR3 protein: CATSRAGGLAGGLNYNEQFF.

The chain combines TRBV5-1 with TRBJ2-1; TCRdb designates TRBD2, a call that cannot be tested without DNA. Germline V gives CDR1 SGHRS, CDR2 YFSETQ. The CDR3 has 13 amino acids. The CDR3 sequence: CASSGNLGAEQFF.

J is TRBJ2-1 and V is TRBV9; TCRdb selects TRBD2, and the lack of DNA leaves this call unchecked. The CDR3 spans 18 residues. Germline CDR1 is SGDLS and CDR2 is YYNGEE. The CDR3 region is CASSVGQAGGPWDNEQFF.

The CDR3 loop reads CAISKGEATGELFF. The rearrangement uses TRBV10-3 and TRBJ2-2. This CDR3 has 14 residues. Germline V gene data show CDR1 as ENHRY and CDR2 as SYGVKD.

The chain uses TRBV29-1 and TRBJ2-1. This CDR3 region has 15 residues. Germline lookup yields CDR1 SQVTM and CDR2 ANQGSEA. This chain's CDR3 is CSVEYVGSSYNEQFF.

This chain joins TRBV11-2 and TRBJ2-7. The length of the CDR3 is 18 residues. Germline V lookup: CDR1 SGHAT, CDR2 FQNNGV. The CDR3 is CASSLVWISAGGSYEQYF.

The CDR3 loop reads CSAPLVTNYNEQFF. The rearrangement joins TRBV20-1 to TRBJ2-1; TCRdb selects TRBD2, and the lack of DNA leaves this call unchecked. The germline V gene encodes CDR1 DFQATT and CDR2 SNEGSKA (reference sequence). There are 14 residues in the CDR3.

V usage is TRBV7-2 and J usage is TRBJ1-6; TCRdb's D call of TRBD1 is untestable without DNA. The CDR3 is made up of 15 amino acids. Germline loops: CDR1 SGHTA, CDR2 FQGNSA. CDR3 loop: CASSLRTGENSPLHF.

This chain connects TRBV10-3 to TRBJ2-2. Germline CDR1 and CDR2: ENHRY and SYGVKD. This CDR3 has 12 amino acids. The CDR3 is CAIKKNTGELFF.

The chain employs TRBV30 and TRBJ2-1; TCRdb proposes TRBD2, but this gene call is untestable without DNA. The CDR3 is made up of 16 amino acids. CDR1 is GTSNPN, CDR2 SVGIG, per germline (reference sequence). CDR3 sequence: CAWSGVSGRTYNEQFF.

This rearrangement joins TRBV12-3 or TRBV12-4 to TRBJ2-1; TCRdb indicates TRBD2, and absent DNA this call remains unverified. The CDR3 consists of 20 residues. Here the CDR3 reads CASSFQPSATGIAGRGEQFF.